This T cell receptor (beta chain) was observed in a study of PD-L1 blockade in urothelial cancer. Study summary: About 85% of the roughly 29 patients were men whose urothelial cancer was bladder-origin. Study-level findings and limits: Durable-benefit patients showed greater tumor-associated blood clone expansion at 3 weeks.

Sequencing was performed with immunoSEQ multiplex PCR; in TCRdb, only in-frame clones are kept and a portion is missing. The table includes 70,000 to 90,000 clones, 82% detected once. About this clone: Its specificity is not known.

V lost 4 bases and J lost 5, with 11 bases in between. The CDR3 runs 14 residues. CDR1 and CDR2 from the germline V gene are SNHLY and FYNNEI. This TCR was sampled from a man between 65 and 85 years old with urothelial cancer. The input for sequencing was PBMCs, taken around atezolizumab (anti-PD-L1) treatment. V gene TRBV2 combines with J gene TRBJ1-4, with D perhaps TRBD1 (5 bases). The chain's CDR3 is CASSVATENEKLFF. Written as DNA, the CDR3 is TGTGCCAGCAGTGTGGCGACAGAGAATGAAAAACTGTTTTTT.